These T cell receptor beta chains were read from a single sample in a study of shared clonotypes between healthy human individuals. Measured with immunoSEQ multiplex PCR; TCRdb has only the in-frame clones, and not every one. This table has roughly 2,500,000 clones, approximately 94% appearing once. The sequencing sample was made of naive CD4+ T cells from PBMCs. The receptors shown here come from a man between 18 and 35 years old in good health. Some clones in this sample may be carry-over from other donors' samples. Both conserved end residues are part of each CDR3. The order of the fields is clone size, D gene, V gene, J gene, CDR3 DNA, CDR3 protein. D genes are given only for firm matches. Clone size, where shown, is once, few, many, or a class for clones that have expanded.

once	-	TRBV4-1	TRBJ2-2	TGCGCCAGCAGCGGGTTAGCGTTTAACACCGGGGAGCTGTTTTTT	CASSGLAFNTGELFF
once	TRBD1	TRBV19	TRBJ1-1	TGTGCCAGTAGTAAGGGACAGGGGGCCGTGCCTGAAGCTTTCTTT	CASSKGQGAVPEAFF
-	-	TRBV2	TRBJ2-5	TGTGCCAGCAGTGAGGCTAGCGCGCAAGAGACCCAGTACTTC	CASSEASAQETQYF
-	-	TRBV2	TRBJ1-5	TGTGCCAGCAGTGAAGCTGGCCGGGGGAATCAGCCCCAGCATTTT	CASSEAGRGNQPQHF
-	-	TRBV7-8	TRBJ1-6	TGTGCCAGCAGCACCCGACAGATTAGGTCACCCCTCCACTTT	CASSTRQIRSPLHF
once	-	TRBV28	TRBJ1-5	TGTGCCAGCAGTCCAACAGGTGCCCCTCAGCCCCAGCATTTT	CASSPTGAPQPQHF
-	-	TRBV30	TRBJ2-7	TGTGCCTGGAGTGGGGCGGCTAAGGGCGAGCAGTACTTC	CAWSGAAKGEQYF
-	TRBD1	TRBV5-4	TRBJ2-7	TGTGCCAGCAGCTATCCGGGACAGGGGGCCTACGAGCAGTACTTC	CASSYPGQGAYEQYF
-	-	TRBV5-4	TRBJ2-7	TGTGCCAGCAGCAGCTATAAGGGGAATGCGGACGAGCAGTACTTC	CASSSYKGNADEQYF
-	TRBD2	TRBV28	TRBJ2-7	TGTGCCAGCAGTACAGGACTAGCGGGAACCTACGAGCAGTACTTC	CASSTGLAGTYEQYF
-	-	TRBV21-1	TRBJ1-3	TGTGCCAGCAGCCCCCGTGGGACCCCGGCGGGGCACACCATATATTTT	CASSPRGTPAGHTIYF
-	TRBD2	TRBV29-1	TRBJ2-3	TGCAGCGTTGCCGGTAGCGGGAGGGTTGTAGATACGCAGTATTTT	CSVAGSGRVVDTQYF
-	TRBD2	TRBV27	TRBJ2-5	TGTGCCAGCAGTTGGGGTCAGGCGGGAGGGAAAGAGACCCAGTACTTC	CASSWGQAGGKETQYF
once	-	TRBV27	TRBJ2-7	TGTGCCAGCAGTTTAACCAGTTACTACGAGCAGTACTTC	CASSLTSYYEQYF
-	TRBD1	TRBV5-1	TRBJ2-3	TGCGCCAGCAGCTTGGCCGGGACAGGGGGTTCCACAGATACGCAGTATTTT	CASSLAGTGGSTDTQYF
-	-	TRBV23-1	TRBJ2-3	TGCGCCACCAAAAGGGAGGGGGCGGTTGGCACAGATACGCAGTATTTT	CATKREGAVGTDTQYF
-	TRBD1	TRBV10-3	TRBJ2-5	TGTGCCATCAGAAACAGGGGTCAAGAGACCCAGTACTTC	CAIRNRGQETQYF
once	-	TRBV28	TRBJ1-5	TGTGCCAGCACCTGGGGCGGGAGCAGCAATCAGCCCCAGCATTTT	CASTWGGSSNQPQHF
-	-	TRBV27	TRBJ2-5	TGTGCCAGCAGGTGGGGAGTTGGGGTTCAAGAGACCCAGTACTTC	CASRWGVGVQETQYF
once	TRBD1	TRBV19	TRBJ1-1	TGTGCCAGTAGTTACAGGGGAGTGGACACTGAAGCTTTCTTT	CASSYRGVDTEAFF
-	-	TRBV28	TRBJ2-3	TGTGCCAGCAATAGTAGGACAAGGATTAGCACAGATACGCAGTATTTT	CASNSRTRISTDTQYF
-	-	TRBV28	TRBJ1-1	TGTGCCAGCAGTTTAGCGGGTGCTGAAGCTTTCTTT	CASSLAGAEAFF
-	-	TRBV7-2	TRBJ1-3	TGTGCCAGCAGCAGGGCTGCCGAGCCTGGAAACACCATATATTTT	CASSRAAEPGNTIYF
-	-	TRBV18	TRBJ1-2	TGTGCCAGCTCACCCCCTGGACAGTCCTATGGCTACACCTTC	CASSPPGQSYGYTF
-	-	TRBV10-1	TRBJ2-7	TGCGCCAGCAGTGAGTCAGGCAGGGGCGTAACCTACGAGCAGTACTTC	CASSESGRGVTYEQYF
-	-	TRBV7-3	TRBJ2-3	TGTGCCAGCAGCTTGGGTGGGGCCTTAGATACGCAGTATTTT	CASSLGGALDTQYF
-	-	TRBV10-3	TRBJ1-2	TGTGCCATCAGTGAGATAGGACGGCTCTATGGCTACACCTTC	CAISEIGRLYGYTF
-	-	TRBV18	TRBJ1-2	TGTGCCAGCTCACTTGACAGTAACTATGGCTACACCTTC	CASSLDSNYGYTF
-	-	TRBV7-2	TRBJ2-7	TGTGCCAGCAGCTTAGACCGCTCTTCCGCCTACGAGCAGTACTTC	CASSLDRSSAYEQYF
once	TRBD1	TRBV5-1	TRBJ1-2	TGCGCCAGCAGCCCCCCGGCAGGGGGCGACTATAGCTACACCTTC	CASSPPAGGDYSYTF
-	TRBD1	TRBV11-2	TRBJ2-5	TGTGCCAGCAGCCCAGGACAGGCCTTCCGGGGAGAGACCCAGTACTTC	CASSPGQAFRGETQYF